This is a list of T cell receptor beta chains from one sample in a study of control samples from healthy donors and cancer patients. The assay was immunoSEQ multiplex PCR, and TCRdb's table has in-frame clones only and misses some. The sample records 120,000 or so clones, around 90% being singletons. The sequenced sample was blood. The receptor source for this set is a man younger than 35 in good health. CDR3s include the opening cysteine and the closing phenylalanine or tryptophan. The D gene is left open where the match is weak. The size field is filled for only some rows; it gives once, few, many or a size class.

d_gene	v_gene	j_gene	len	abundance	CDR3aa	CDR3nt
.	TRBV13	TRBJ1-4	14	.	CASRFYNSAEKLFF	TGTGCCAGCAGATTTTACAACTCAGCGGAAAAACTGTTTTTT
.	TRBV3-1/TRBV3-2	TRBJ1-4	14	.	CASSLWQEGEKLFF	TGTGCCAGCAGCCTGTGGCAGGAGGGTGAAAAACTGTTTTTT
TRBD1	TRBV6-6	TRBJ1-5	15	.	CASSQTGGRNQPQHF	TGTGCCAGCAGTCAGACAGGGGGCCGCAATCAGCCCCAGCATTTT
.	TRBV6-5	TRBJ1-4	15	.	CASSYWGARVEKLFF	TGTGCCAGCAGTTACTGGGGGGCGAGAGTTGAAAAACTGTTTTTT
.	TRBV11-3	TRBJ1-6	14	.	CASRGLSYNSPLHF	TGTGCCAGCAGGGGCCTCTCCTATAATTCACCCCTCCACTTT
.	TRBV4-3	TRBJ2-5	15	once	CASSQGDDQVETQYF	TGCGCCAGCAGCCAAGGGGATGACCAAGTAGAGACCCAGTACTTC
.	TRBV12-3/TRBV12-4	TRBJ2-2	12	.	CASRDLAGELFF	TGTGCCAGCAGAGACCTGGCCGGGGAGCTGTTTTTT
.	TRBV10-2	TRBJ2-7	15	.	CASTPQQGSLYEQYF	TGCGCCAGCACCCCACAACAGGGATCCCTATACGAGCAGTACTTC
.	TRBV5-8	TRBJ2-4	15	.	CASSLDSVTKNIQYF	TGTGCCAGCAGCTTAGATAGCGTGACCAAAAACATTCAGTACTTC
.	TRBV19	TRBJ2-1	13	.	CASSPEVFGEQFF	TGTGCCAGTAGCCCGGAGGTTTTTGGAGAGCAGTTCTTC
TRBD2	TRBV2	TRBJ2-1	16	once	CASTSGSGRQYNEQFF	TGTGCCAGCACCTCGGGTAGCGGGAGGCAATACAATGAGCAGTTCTTC
.	TRBV9	TRBJ1-2	12	.	CASSAGNYGYTF	TGTGCCAGCAGCGCAGGGAACTATGGCTACACCTTC
TRBD1	TRBV7-2	TRBJ1-6	15	.	CASSSVGQDNSPLHF	TGTGCCAGCAGCTCTGTGGGACAGGATAATTCACCCCTCCACTTT
.	TRBV14	TRBJ1-5	15	.	CASSQGRYSNQPQHF	TGTGCCAGCAGCCAAGGCAGATATAGCAATCAGCCCCAGCATTTT
TRBD1	TRBV7-9	TRBJ1-4	13	.	CASSRQGGEKLFF	TGTGCCAGCAGCCGACAGGGTGGAGAAAAACTGTTTTTT
TRBD1	TRBV6-1	TRBJ2-1	16	.	CASSEPGQGGYNEQFF	TGTGCCAGCAGTGAGCCGGGACAGGGAGGGTACAATGAGCAGTTCTTC
TRBD1	TRBV25-1	TRBJ1-6	15	few	CASSEFGTGNSPLHF	TGTGCCAGCAGTGAATTCGGGACAGGGAATTCACCCCTCCACTTT
.	TRBV6-2/TRBV6-3	TRBJ2-7	19	.	CASSYSLRGRKVSSYEQYF	TGTGCCAGCAGTTATTCCCTACGGGGCCGCAAGGTTTCGTCCTACGAGCAGTACTTC
.	TRBV2	TRBJ2-3	12	.	CASSESLDTQYF	TGTGCCAGCAGTGAGAGCTTAGATACGCAGTATTTT
.	TRBV5-6	TRBJ1-5	16	few	CASSRDRGQSNQPQHF	TGTGCCAGCAGCCGGGATCGGGGGCAAAGCAATCAGCCCCAGCATTTT
.	TRBV5-1	TRBJ2-7	12	few	CASSLDVREQYF	TGCGCCAGCAGCTTGGATGTGCGGGAGCAGTACTTC
.	TRBV13	TRBJ1-3	17	.	CASSYTPQGNSGNTIYF	TGTGCCAGCAGCTACACTCCACAAGGAAACTCTGGAAACACCATATATTTT
.	TRBV4-3	TRBJ1-2	15	.	CASSPEGSKMEGYTF	TGCGCCAGCAGCCCCGAGGGCTCAAAGATGGAGGGCTACACCTTC
.	TRBV24-1	TRBJ2-2	14	once	CATSVTENTGELFF	TGTGCCACCAGTGTGACAGAGAACACCGGGGAGCTGTTTTTT
.	TRBV30	TRBJ1-3	12	once	CAWSVDGNTIYF	TGTGCCTGGAGTGTGGACGGAAACACCATATATTTT
TRBD1	TRBV29-1	TRBJ1-2	13	.	CSAGQGPLYGYTF	TGCAGCGCAGGACAGGGCCCCCTCTATGGCTACACCTTC
.	TRBV18	TRBJ1-2	17	.	CASSLDSTGSGGYGYTF	TGTGCCAGCTCACTAGACTCCACAGGGTCCGGGGGCTATGGCTACACCTTC
TRBD2	TRBV6-2/TRBV6-3	TRBJ2-5	17	.	CASSLAASGRVVETQYF	TGTGCCAGCAGCCTCGCGGCTAGCGGGAGGGTAGTGGAGACCCAGTACTTC
TRBD2	TRBV28	TRBJ2-7	13	.	CASSLSGGYEQYF	TGTGCCAGCAGTTTATCGGGGGGCTACGAGCAGTACTTC
.	TRBV11-2	TRBJ2-4	16	.	CASLGASGIAKNIQYF	TGTGCCAGCCTGGGTGCGTCAGGGATAGCCAAAAACATTCAGTACTTC
TRBD1	TRBV7-9	TRBJ2-3	15	.	CASSLSGGKGDTQYF	TGTGCCAGCAGCTTATCAGGGGGTAAAGGAGATACGCAGTATTTT
.	TRBV4-1	TRBJ1-1	12	.	CASSQDGISAFF	TGCGCCAGCAGCCAAGATGGCATCTCAGCTTTCTTT
TRBD2	TRBV27	TRBJ2-3	17	.	CASSLSGGLAGADTQYF	TGTGCCAGCAGTTTATCGGGCGGCCTAGCGGGAGCAGATACGCAGTATTTT
.	TRBV30	TRBJ2-4	16	.	CAWSVFGGLQIHIQYF	TGTGCCTGGAGTGTATTTGGGGGACTCCAAATCCACATTCAGTACTTC
.	TRBV11-1	TRBJ1-1	11	.	CASSFSTEAFF	TGTGCCAGCAGCTTCTCCACTGAAGCTTTCTTT
.	TRBV15	TRBJ1-1	15	.	CATSPDRRANTEAFF	TGTGCCACCAGTCCTGACCGACGGGCTAACACTGAAGCTTTCTTT
.	TRBV19	TRBJ1-5	12	.	CASSSLWQPQHF	TGTGCCAGTAGTAGCCTGTGGCAGCCCCAGCATTTT
.	TRBV6-5	TRBJ1-2	12	.	CASRPTAAGYTF	TGTGCCAGCAGGCCGACAGCTGCTGGCTACACCTTC
.	TRBV5-6	TRBJ1-1	14	.	CASSSTGTNTEAFF	TGTGCCAGCAGCTCCACAGGGACCAACACTGAAGCTTTCTTT
.	TRBV9	TRBJ1-3	16	once	CASSALIGEDGNTIYF	TGTGCCAGCAGCGCGCTGATAGGGGAAGATGGAAACACCATATATTTT
.	TRBV2	TRBJ2-1	15	.	CASGGAEGDYNEQFF	TGTGCCAGCGGCGGGGCCGAGGGTGATTACAATGAGCAGTTCTTC
.	TRBV19	TRBJ2-3	15	.	CASSVRASGTDTQYF	TGTGCCAGTAGTGTTCGGGCCTCGGGCACAGATACGCAGTATTTT
.	TRBV4-1	TRBJ1-1	14	.	CASSPRDRNTEAFF	TGCGCCAGCAGCCCCCGGGATAGGAACACTGAAGCTTTCTTT
.	TRBV12-3/TRBV12-4	TRBJ1-5	13	.	CASSLGDGQPQHF	TGTGCCAGCAGTTTAGGGGACGGTCAGCCCCAGCATTTT
.	TRBV4-3	TRBJ2-1	16	once	CASSLVGDQGGNEQFF	TGCGCCAGCAGCCTAGTGGGTGATCAGGGTGGGAATGAGCAGTTCTTC
.	TRBV9	TRBJ1-3	14	once	CASSARQSGNTIYF	TGTGCCAGCAGCGCGAGACAGTCCGGAAACACCATATATTTT
.	TRBV29-1	TRBJ1-1	13	.	CSVEEKRGTEAFF	TGCAGCGTTGAAGAGAAAAGGGGCACTGAAGCTTTCTTT
.	TRBV7-9	TRBJ2-1	13	.	CASSLGPRAEQFF	TGTGCCAGCAGCTTAGGCCCTAGGGCTGAGCAGTTCTTC
.	TRBV7-8	TRBJ2-5	16	.	CASSLGSGGLQETQYF	TGTGCCAGCAGCTTAGGGTCAGGGGGACTCCAAGAGACCCAGTACTTC
.	TRBV3-1/TRBV3-2	TRBJ2-1	15	.	CASSRRGPQNNEQFF	TGTGCCAGCAGCCGACGGGGGCCACAAAACAATGAGCAGTTCTTC
.	TRBV6-1	TRBJ1-2	13	.	CASSKAPAYGYTF	TGTGCCAGCAGTAAAGCCCCGGCCTATGGCTACACCTTC
.	TRBV27	TRBJ1-5	14	once	CASSPGRSNQPQHF	TGTGCCAGCAGCCCCGGACGGAGCAATCAGCCCCAGCATTTT
.	TRBV25-1	TRBJ2-1	17	.	CASSEVWGAGHYNEQFF	TGTGCCAGCAGTGAAGTCTGGGGAGCGGGTCACTACAATGAGCAGTTCTTC